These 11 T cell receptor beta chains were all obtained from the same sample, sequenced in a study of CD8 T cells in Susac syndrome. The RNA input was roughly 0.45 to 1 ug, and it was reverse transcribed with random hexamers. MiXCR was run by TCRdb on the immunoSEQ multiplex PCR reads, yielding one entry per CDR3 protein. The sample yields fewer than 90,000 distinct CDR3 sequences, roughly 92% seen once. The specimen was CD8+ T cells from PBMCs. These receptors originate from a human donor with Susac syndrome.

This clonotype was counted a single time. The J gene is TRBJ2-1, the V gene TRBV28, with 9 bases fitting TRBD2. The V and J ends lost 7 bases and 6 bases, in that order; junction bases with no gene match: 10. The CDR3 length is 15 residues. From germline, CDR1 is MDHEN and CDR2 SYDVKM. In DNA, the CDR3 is TGTGCCAGCAACAGATTAGCGGGAGAAAGCAATGAGCAGTTCTTC. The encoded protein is CASNRLAGESNEQFF.

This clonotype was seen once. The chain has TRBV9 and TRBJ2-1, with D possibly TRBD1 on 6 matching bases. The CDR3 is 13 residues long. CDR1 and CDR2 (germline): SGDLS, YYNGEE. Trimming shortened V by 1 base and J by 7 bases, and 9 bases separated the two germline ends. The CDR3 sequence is CASSVTGTNEQFF. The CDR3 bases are TGTGCCAGCAGCGTAACAGGGACAAATGAGCAGTTCTTC.

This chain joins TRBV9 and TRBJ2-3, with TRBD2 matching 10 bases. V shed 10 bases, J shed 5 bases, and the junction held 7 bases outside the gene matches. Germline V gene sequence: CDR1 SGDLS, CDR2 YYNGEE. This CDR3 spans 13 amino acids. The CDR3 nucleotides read TGTGCCTCAAAAGCGGGGGGGCAAGATACGCAGTATTTT. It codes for CASKAGGQDTQYF. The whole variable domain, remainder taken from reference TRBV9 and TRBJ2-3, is DSGVTQTPKHLITATGQRVTLRCSPRSGDLSVYWYQQSLDQGLQFLIQYYNGEERAKGNILERFSAQQFPDLHSELNLSSLELGDSALYFCASKAGGQDTQYFGPGTRLTVL.

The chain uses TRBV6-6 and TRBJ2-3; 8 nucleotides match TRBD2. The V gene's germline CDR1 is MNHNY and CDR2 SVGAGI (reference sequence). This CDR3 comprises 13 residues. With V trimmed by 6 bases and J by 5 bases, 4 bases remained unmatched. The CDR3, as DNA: TGTGCCAGCAGGGGACTAGGCATAGATACGCAGTATTTT. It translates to CASRGLGIDTQYF.

The CDR3 spells CASSQGPRGESYNEQFF. CDR3 nucleotide sequence: TGTGCCAGCAGCCAGGGCCCCCGGGGGGAGTCCTACAATGAGCAGTTCTTC. The gene calls are TRBV7-2 and TRBJ2-1; 7 nucleotides align to TRBD2. V shed 5 bases and J 1 base; nucleotides not matched to a gene: 11. CDR3 length: 17 residues. The germline gives CDR1 SGHTA, CDR2 FQGNSA.

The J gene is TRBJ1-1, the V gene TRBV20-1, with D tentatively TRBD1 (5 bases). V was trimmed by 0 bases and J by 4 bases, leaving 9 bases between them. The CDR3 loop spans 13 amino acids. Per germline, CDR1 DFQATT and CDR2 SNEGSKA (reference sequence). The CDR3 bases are TGCAGTGCTAGAGATTCAGGGACCACTGAAGCTTTCTTT. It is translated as CSARDSGTTEAFF.

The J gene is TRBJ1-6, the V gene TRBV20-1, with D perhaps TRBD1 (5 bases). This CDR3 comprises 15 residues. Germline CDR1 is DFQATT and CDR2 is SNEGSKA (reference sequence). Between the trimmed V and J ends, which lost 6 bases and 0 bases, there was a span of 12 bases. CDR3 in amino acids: CSARDASSYNSPLHF. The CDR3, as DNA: TGCAGTGCGAGGGACGCCAGCTCCTATAATTCACCCCTCCACTTT.

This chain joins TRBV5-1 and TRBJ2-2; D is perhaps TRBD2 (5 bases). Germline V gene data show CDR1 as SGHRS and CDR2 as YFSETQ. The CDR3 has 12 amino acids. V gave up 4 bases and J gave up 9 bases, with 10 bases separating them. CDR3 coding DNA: TGCGCCAGCAGCCCAAGAGGGAGGGAGCTGTTTTTT. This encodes CASSPRGRELFF.

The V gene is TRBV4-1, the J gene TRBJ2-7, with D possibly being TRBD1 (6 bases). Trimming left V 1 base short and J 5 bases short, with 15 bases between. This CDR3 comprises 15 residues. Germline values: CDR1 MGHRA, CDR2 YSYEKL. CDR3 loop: CASSQVRTASHEQYF. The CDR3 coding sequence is TGCGCCAGCAGCCAAGTTAGGACAGCGTCCCACGAGCAGTACTTC.

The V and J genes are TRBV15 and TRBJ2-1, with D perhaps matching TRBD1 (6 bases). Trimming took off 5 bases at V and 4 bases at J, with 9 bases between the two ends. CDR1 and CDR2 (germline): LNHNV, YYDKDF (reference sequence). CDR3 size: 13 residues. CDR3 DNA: TGTGCCACCAGCTGGACAGATTACAATGAGCAGTTCTTC. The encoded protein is CATSWTDYNEQFF.

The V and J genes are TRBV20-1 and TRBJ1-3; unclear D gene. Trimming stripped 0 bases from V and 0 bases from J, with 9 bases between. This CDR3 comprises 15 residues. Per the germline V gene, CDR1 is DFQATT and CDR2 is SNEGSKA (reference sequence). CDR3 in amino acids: CSARDRQFSGNTIYF. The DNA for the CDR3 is TGCAGTGCTAGAGATCGGCAGTTCTCTGGAAACACCATATATTTT.